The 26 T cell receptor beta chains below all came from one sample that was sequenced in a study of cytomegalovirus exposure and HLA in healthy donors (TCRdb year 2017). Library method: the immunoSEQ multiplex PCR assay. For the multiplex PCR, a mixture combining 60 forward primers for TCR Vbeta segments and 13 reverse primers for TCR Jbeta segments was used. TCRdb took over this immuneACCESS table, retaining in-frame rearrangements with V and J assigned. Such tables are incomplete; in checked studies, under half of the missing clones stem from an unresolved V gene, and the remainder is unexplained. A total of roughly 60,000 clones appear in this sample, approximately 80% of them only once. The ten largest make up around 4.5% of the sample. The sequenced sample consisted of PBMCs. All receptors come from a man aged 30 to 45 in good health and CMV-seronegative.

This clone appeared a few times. The CDR3 reads CASSLVGSGWSNNEQFF. In nucleotides, the CDR3 is TGTGCCAGCAGCTTAGTCGGTAGCGGGTGGTCCAACAATGAGCAGTTCTTC. The chain couples TRBV7-2 to TRBJ2-1, with TRBD2 matching 7 bases. The CDR3 has 17 residues. Per the germline V gene, CDR1 is SGHTA and CDR2 is FQGNSA. V was clipped by 1 base and J by 5 bases; unmatched bases: 11.

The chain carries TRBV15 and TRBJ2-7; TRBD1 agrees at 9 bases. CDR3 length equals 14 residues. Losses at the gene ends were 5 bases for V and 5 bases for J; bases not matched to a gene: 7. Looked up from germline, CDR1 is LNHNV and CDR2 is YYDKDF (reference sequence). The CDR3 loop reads CATSEYRGLDEQYF. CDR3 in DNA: TGTGCCACCAGCGAATACAGGGGGCTCGACGAGCAGTACTTC. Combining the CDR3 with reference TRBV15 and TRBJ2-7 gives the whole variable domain DAMVIQNPRYQVTQFGKPVTLSCSQTLNHNVMYWYQQKSSQAPKLLFHYYDKDFNNEADTPDNFQSRRPNTSFCFLDIRSPGLGDTAMYLCATSEYRGLDEQYFGPGTRLTVT.

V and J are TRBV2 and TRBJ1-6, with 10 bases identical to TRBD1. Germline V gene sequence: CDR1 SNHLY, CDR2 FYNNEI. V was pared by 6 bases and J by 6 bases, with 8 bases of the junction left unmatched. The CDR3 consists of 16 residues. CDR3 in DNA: TGTGCCAGCAGAGAGCGGACAGGGGGTTTTAATTCACCCCTCCACTTT. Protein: CASRERTGGFNSPLHF.

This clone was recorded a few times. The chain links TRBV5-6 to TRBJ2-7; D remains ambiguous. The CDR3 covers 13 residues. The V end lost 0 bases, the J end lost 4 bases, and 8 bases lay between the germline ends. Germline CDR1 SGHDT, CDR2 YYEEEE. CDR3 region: CASSLGDFYEQYF. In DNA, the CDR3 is TGTGCCAGCAGCTTGGGTGACTTTTACGAGCAGTACTTC.

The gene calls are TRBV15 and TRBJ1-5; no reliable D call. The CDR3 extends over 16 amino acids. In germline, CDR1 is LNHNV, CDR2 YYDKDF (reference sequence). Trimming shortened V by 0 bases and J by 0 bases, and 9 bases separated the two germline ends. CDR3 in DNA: TGTGCCACCAGCAGAGATCGTGAACTTAGCAATCAGCCCCAGCATTTT. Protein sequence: CATSRDRELSNQPQHF.

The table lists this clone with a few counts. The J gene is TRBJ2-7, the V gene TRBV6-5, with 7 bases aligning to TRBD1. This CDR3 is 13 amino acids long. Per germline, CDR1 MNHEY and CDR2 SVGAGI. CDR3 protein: CTYGAGGSYEQYF. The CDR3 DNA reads TGTACTTACGGGGCAGGGGGTTCCTACGAGCAGTACTTC.

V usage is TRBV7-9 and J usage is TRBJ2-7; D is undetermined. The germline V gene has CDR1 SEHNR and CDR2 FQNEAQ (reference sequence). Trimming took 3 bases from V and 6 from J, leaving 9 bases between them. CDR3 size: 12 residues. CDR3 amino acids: CASSFGYGEQYF. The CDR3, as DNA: TGTGCCAGCAGCTTCGGGTATGGCGAGCAGTACTTC.

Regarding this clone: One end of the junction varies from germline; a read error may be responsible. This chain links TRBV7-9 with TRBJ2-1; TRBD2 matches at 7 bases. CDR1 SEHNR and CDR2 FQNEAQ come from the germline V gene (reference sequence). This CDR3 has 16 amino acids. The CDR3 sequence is CASTLRGEGPGEEQFF. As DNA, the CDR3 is TGTGCCAGCACCTTACGCGGGGAGGGCCCCGGCGAGGAGCAGTTCTTC.

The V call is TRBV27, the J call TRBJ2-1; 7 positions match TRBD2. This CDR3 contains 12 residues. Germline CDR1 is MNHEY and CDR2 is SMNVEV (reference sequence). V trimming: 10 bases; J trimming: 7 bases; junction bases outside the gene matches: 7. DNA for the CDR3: TGTGCCACCAAGAGGGGAGGGAATGAGCAGTTCTTC. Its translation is CATKRGGNEQFF.

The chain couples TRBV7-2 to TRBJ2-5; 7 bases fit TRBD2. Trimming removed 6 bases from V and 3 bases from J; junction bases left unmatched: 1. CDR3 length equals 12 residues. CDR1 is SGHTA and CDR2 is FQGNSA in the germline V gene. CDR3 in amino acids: CASRGGKETQYF. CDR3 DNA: TGTGCCAGCAGGGGGGGGAAAGAGACCCAGTACTTC.

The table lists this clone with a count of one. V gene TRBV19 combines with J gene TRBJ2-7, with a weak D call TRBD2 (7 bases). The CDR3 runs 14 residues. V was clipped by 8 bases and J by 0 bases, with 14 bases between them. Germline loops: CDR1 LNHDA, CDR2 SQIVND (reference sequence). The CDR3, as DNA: TGTGCCAGTTCCGAGGGGGGGAGCTCCTACGAGCAGTACTTC. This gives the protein CASSEGGSSYEQYF.

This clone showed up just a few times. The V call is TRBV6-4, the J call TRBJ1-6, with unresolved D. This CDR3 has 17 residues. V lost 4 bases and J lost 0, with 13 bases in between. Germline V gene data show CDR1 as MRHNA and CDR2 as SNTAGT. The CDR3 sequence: CASSAYSPSSYNSPLHF. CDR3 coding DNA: TGTGCCAGCAGTGCCTACTCGCCAAGCTCCTATAATTCACCCCTCCACTTT.

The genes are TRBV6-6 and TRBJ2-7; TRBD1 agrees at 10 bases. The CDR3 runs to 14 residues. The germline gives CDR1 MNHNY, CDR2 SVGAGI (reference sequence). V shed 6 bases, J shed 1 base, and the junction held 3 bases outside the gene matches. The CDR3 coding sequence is TGTGCCAGCAGGGGACAGGGGACTTCCTACGAGCAGTACTTC. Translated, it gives CASRGQGTSYEQYF.

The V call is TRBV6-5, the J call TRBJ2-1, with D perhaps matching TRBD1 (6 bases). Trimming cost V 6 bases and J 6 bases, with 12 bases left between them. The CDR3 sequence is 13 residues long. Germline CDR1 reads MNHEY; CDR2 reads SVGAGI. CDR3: CASSTTGFNEQFF. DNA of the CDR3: TGTGCCAGCAGCACCACAGGGTTCAATGAGCAGTTCTTC.

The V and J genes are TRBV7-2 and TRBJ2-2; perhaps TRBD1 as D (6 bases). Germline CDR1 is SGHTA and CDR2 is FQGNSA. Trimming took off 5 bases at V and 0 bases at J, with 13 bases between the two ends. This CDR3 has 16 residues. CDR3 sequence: CASSLHDRPNTGELFF. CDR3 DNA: TGTGCCAGCAGCCTACACGACAGGCCGAACACCGGGGAGCTGTTTTTT.

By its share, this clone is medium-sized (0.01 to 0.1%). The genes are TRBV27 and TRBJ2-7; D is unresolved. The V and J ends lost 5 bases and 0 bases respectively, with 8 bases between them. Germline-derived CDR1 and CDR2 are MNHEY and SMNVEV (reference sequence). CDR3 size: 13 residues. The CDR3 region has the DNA TGTGCCAGCAGTATACAGTCCTCCTACGAGCAGTACTTC. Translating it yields CASSIQSSYEQYF.

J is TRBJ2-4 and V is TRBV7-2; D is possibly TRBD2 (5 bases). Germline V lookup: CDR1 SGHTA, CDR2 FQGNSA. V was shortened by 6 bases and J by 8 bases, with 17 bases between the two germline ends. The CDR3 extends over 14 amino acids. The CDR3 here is CASRSGLEGDIQYF. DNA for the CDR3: TGTGCCAGCAGATCCGGACTTGAGGGTGACATTCAGTACTTC.

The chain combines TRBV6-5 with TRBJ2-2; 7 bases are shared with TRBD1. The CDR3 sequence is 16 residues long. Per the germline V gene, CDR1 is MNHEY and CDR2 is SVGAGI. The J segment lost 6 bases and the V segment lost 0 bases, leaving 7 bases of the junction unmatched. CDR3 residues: CASSYSTRGFSGELFF. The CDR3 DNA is TGTGCCAGCAGTTACTCGACCAGGGGGTTTTCCGGGGAGCTGTTTTTT.

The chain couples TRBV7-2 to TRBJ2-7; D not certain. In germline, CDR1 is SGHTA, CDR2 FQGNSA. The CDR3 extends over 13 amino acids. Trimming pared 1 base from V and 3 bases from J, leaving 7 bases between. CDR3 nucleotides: TGTGCCAGCAGCTTAGTCGGGTACTACGAGCAGTACTTC. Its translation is CASSLVGYYEQYF.

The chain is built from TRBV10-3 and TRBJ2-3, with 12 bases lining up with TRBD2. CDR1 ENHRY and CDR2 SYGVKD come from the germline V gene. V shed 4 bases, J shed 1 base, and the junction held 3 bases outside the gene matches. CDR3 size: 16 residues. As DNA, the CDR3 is TGTGCCATCAGTGGGAGACTAGCGGGGGGCACAGATACGCAGTATTTT. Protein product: CAISGRLAGGTDTQYF.

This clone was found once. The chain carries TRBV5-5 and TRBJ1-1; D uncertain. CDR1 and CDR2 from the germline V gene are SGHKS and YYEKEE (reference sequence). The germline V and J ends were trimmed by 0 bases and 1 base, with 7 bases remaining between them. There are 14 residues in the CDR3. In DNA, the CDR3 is TGTGCCAGCAGCTTGGCGGGGAGGAACACTGAAGCTTTCTTT. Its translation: CASSLAGRNTEAFF.

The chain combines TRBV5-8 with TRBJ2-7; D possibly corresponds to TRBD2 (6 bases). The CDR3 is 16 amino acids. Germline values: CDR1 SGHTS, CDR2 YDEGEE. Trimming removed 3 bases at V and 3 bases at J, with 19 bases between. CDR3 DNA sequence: TGTGCCAGCAGCTCTTTCCGTGGAGGGCCTCGCTACGAGCAGTACTTC. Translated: CASSSFRGGPRYEQYF.

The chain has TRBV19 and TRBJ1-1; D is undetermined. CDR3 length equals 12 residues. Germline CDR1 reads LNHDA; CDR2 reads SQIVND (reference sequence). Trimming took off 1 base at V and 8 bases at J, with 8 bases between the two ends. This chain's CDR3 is CASSIARREAFF. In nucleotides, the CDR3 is TGTGCCAGTAGTATAGCGCGGCGGGAAGCTTTCTTT.

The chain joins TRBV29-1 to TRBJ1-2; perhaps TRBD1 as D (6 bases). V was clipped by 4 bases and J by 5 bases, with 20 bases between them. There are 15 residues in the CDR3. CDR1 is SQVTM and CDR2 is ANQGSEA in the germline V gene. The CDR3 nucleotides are TGCAGCGTTGTGAGGGTGGGGGGGGGCTCATATGGCTACACCTTC. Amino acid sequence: CSVVRVGGGSYGYTF. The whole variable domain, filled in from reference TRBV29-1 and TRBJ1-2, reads SAVISQKPSRDICQRGTSLTIQCQVDSQVTMMFWYRQQPGQSLTLIATANQGSEATYESGFVIDKFPISRPNLTFSTLTVSNMSPEDSSIYLCSVVRVGGGSYGYTFGSGTRLTVV.

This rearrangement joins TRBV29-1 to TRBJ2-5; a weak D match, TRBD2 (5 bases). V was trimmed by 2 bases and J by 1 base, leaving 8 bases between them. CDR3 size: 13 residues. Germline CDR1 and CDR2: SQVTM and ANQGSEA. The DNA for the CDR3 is TGCAGCGTTGAACGGGGATCCCAAGAGACCCAGTACTTC. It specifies CSVERGSQETQYF.

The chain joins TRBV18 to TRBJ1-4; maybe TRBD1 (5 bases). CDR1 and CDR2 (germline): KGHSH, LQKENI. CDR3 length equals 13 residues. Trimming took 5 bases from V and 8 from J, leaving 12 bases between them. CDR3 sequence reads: CASSTGTEEKLFF. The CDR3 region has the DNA TGTGCCAGCTCAACCGGGACTGAAGAAAAACTGTTTTTT.